These 13 T cell receptor beta chains share one sample of origin, sequenced in a study of regulatory T cells in long-lasting Graves disease. Sample time point: newly diagnosed GD, antithyroid drugs for less than 3 months. Making the TCR library involved RNA that had been extracted from PBMCs. Building of the TCR beta libraries involved iRepertoire HTBI primers and Arm-PCR of CDR3 regions. TCRdb reprocessed the multiplex PCR reads with MiXCR, giving one entry per CDR3 protein. The sample lists 400,000 to 500,000 distinct CDR3 sequences; approximately 15% were seen once. Separately, the same data were catalogued under a study of T cells in Graves' hyperthyroidism and ophthalmopathy.

Specimen: peripheral blood mononuclear cells (PBMCs), collected at new diagnosis, from a patient treated with antithyroid drugs. These receptor sequences come from a woman between 45 and 65 years old with Graves disease.

This clonotype was observed at least ten times. The V and J genes are TRBV6-9 and TRBJ2-7, with D possibly being TRBD1 or TRBD2 (5 bases each). Trimming cost V 3 bases and J 5 bases, with 17 bases left between them. Germline V gene lookup returns CDR1 MNHGY and CDR2 SVAAGI. The CDR3 is 15 residues long. CDR3 protein: CASSYGAGEGDEQYF. The CDR3, as DNA: TGTGCCAGCAGTTACGGGGCCGGAGAGGGTGACGAGCAGTACTTC.

This clonotype has at least ten counts. The chain recombines TRBV20-1 with TRBJ1-1, with D possibly matching TRBD1 (6 bases). Germline CDR1 is DFQATT and CDR2 is SNEGSKA (reference sequence). The CDR3 is 16 residues long. Trimming left V 0 bases short and J 1 base short, with 15 bases between. The CDR3 nucleotides read TGCAGTGCTAGAGATCGACGACAGGTAGCGAACACTGAAGCTTTCTTT. Translation gives CSARDRRQVANTEAFF.

Details on this clonotype: A read error may be the cause here, since a much bigger clone is one base away. The rearrangement joins TRBV7-2 to TRBJ1-3; D is ambiguous. Germline V gives CDR1 SGHTA, CDR2 FQGNSA. This CDR3 contains 14 residues. CDR3: CASSLVPTGNTVYF. CDR3 in DNA: TGTGCCAGCAGCTTGGTCCCCACTGGAAACACCGTATATTTT.

This clonotype was seen many times. The V call is TRBV28, the J call TRBJ1-4; 8 bases line up with TRBD1. The V and J ends lost 7 bases and 0 bases, in that order; junction bases with no gene match: 4. CDR1 is MDHEN and CDR2 is SYDVKM in the germline V gene. The CDR3 sequence is 15 residues long. CDR3 amino acids: CASMGQAATNEKLFF. Here the CDR3 DNA reads TGTGCCAGCATGGGACAGGCTGCAACTAATGAAAAACTGTTTTTT.

V and J are TRBV19 and TRBJ1-4; D is perhaps TRBD1 (6 bases). Deletions cut 10 bases from V and 4 bases from J, with 22 bases between. Germline V lookup: CDR1 LNHDA, CDR2 SQIVND (reference sequence). The CDR3 covers 16 residues. The CDR3 coding sequence is TGTGCCACCCGGGATACGACCGGACAGATTAATGAAAAACTGTTTTTT. The encoded protein is CATRDTTGQINEKLFF.

This clonotype was detected ten times or more. The chain uses TRBV7-6 and TRBJ2-3, with TRBD1 matching over 9 bases. The CDR3 is 18 amino acids. V was clipped by 5 bases and J by 5 bases; unmatched bases: 17. The V gene's germline CDR1 is SGHVS and CDR2 FNYEAQ. CDR3 amino acids: CASSPTEETQGAGDTQYF. Written as DNA, the CDR3 is TGTGCCAGCAGCCCAACCGAGGAAACACAGGGGGCAGGAGATACGCAGTATTTT. Full variable domain (rest looked up from reference TRBV7-6 and TRBJ2-3): GAGVSQSPRYKVTKRGQDVALRCDPISGHVSLYWYRQALGQGPEFLTYFNYEAQQDKSGLPNDRFSAERPEGSISTLTIQRTEQRDSAMYRCASSPTEETQGAGDTQYFGPGTRLTVL.

This clonotype showed up many times. This rearrangement joins TRBV28 to TRBJ2-5; D not resolved. Per germline, CDR1 MDHEN and CDR2 SYDVKM. Trimming cost V 7 bases and J 2 bases, with 14 bases left between them. The length of the CDR3 is 14 residues. The CDR3 loop is CASKAETVQETQYF. The CDR3 coding sequence is TGTGCCAGCAAGGCCGAGACGGTACAAGAGACCCAGTACTTC.

At least ten counts were recorded for this clonotype. Here the CDR3 DNA reads TGTGCCAGCAGCTTAGGCTACCCGAACACTGAAGCTTTCTTT. Its translation: CASSLGYPNTEAFF. The J gene is TRBJ1-1, the V gene TRBV5-8; D unresolved. CDR1 SGHTS and CDR2 YDEGEE come from the germline V gene. V shed 2 bases and J shed 1 base, with 9 bases lying between them. The CDR3 consists of 14 residues. Supplemented by reference TRBV5-8 and TRBJ1-1, the full variable domain reads EAGVTQSPTHLIKTRGQQATLRCSPISGHTSVYWYQQALGLGLQFLLWYDEGEERNRGNFPPRFSGRQFPNYSSELNVNALELEDSALYLCASSLGYPNTEAFFGQGTRLTVV.

V usage is TRBV10-3 and J usage is TRBJ1-5, with D perhaps matching TRBD1 (6 bases). Trimming left V 8 bases short and J 5 bases short, with 16 bases between. The germline gives CDR1 ENHRY, CDR2 SYGVKD. This CDR3 is 14 amino acids long. CDR3 coding DNA: TGTGCCATCTCCCGGGACACCGAGTATCAGCCCCAGCATTTT. Translation gives CAISRDTEYQPQHF.

This chain joins TRBV3-1 and TRBJ2-4; D may be TRBD2 (5 bases). The germline V gene encodes CDR1 LGHDT and CDR2 YNNKEL (reference sequence). The V end was cut by 1 base, the J end by 5 bases, with 15 bases between. The CDR3 is 16 amino acids. CDR3 DNA: TGTGCCAGCAGCCAAGGAGCGGACGGATTGGAAAACATTCAGTACTTC. This codes for CASSQGADGLENIQYF.

Concerning this clonotype: A much bigger clone sits one base away, suggesting this may be a read error. The chain couples TRBV6-1 to TRBJ1-2, with 7 positions matching TRBD1. V lost 10 bases to trimming and J lost 5 bases; unmatched junction nucleotides: 10. The CDR3 totals 13 residues. Germline V gene lookup returns CDR1 MNHNS and CDR2 SASEGT. Here the CDR3 DNA reads TGTGCCAACAGACCCGACAGGGAATATGGCTACACCTTC. Translation gives CANRPDREYGYTF.

In this sample, this clonotype turned up a few times. This chain links TRBV6-1 with TRBJ2-7; 15 positions agree with TRBD2. Germline V gene sequence: CDR1 MNHNS, CDR2 SASEGT. V was pared by 5 bases and J by 4 bases, with 6 bases of the junction left unmatched. The CDR3 consists of 16 residues. The CDR3 nucleotides are TGTGCCAGCAGTACGGGACTAGCGGGAGGTCGGTACGAGCAGTACTTC. Protein sequence: CASSTGLAGGRYEQYF.

There are many counts of this clonotype. The rearrangement uses TRBV6-1 and TRBJ2-7; TRBD2 matches 10 bases. The germline V gene has CDR1 MNHNS and CDR2 SASEGT. CDR3 length: 15 amino acids. V lost 6 bases, J lost 0 bases, and 5 bases stayed unmatched. CDR3 nucleotide sequence: TGTGCCAGCAGCGACCCTAGCGGGAGCTCCTACGAGCAGTACTTC. Its translation: CASSDPSGSSYEQYF.